This TCR beta chain was sequenced during a study of technical replicates of blood from a few donors. This table comes from immunoSEQ multiplex PCR, and its TCRdb copy is limited to in-frame clones, with some not included. The sample contains roughly 82,000 clones, about 90% of which appear only once. What was sequenced was T cells isolated from PBMCs. This receptor was obtained from a human donor in good health.

CDR3 coding DNA: TGCGCCAGCAGCTTTGGTGACGGGAACTCTGGAAACACCATATATTTT. Amino acid sequence: CASSFGDGNSGNTIYF. This chain connects TRBV5-1 to TRBJ1-3; D remains unclear. The CDR3 is 16 amino acids. Trimming removed 2 bases from V and 0 bases from J, with 12 bases in between. Germline V CDR1 and CDR2: SGHRS, YFSETQ.